These T cell receptor beta chains were read from a single sample in a study of CD8+ T cells in alopecia areata. The protocol was immunoSEQ multiplex PCR, while the TCRdb copy is restricted to in-frame clones and leaves out a portion. In the table there are over 70,000 clones, around 61% of which are singletons. This sample comprised CD8+ T cells sorted from blood, obtained at week 24, from a patient treated with tofacitinib. The receptors here all came from a human donor with alopecia areata. Both conserved end residues are part of each CDR3. A D gene is named only where the DNA matches it firmly. A row's size may be missing; if present it is once, few, many or a size class.

V gene	D gene	J gene	clone size	CDR3 DNA	CDR3 protein
TRBV11-2	-	TRBJ2-5	-	TGTGCCAGCAGCGCCCCCATGCATCAAGAGACCCAGTACTTC	CASSAPMHQETQYF
TRBV5-1	TRBD1	TRBJ2-5	-	TGCGCCAGCAGCTCGGGTTTACAGGGGGAAGAGACCCAGTACTTC	CASSSGLQGEETQYF
TRBV19	-	TRBJ1-5	few	TGTGCCAGTAGTATAGACGAGGGAGCGCGGCAGCCCCAGCATTTT	CASSIDEGARQPQHF
TRBV30	TRBD2	TRBJ2-1	-	TGTGCCTGGAGTGAAACCCTAGCGGGAGTCTATTACAATGAGCAGTTCTTC	CAWSETLAGVYYNEQFF
TRBV7-6	-	TRBJ2-5	-	TGTGCCAGCAGCCCCAGTCGGGACGGCAAAGAGACCCAGTACTTC	CASSPSRDGKETQYF
TRBV6-5	TRBD2	TRBJ2-7	-	TGTGCCAGCAGTACTAGCGGGAGGGCCTACGAGCAGTACTTC	CASSTSGRAYEQYF
TRBV7-9	TRBD1	TRBJ1-2	-	TGTGCCAGCAGCCCCCCGGACAGGGAGGATGGCTACACCTTC	CASSPPDREDGYTF
TRBV6-5	TRBD1	TRBJ1-1	-	TGTGCCAGCAGTTATGTGCGACAGGGTGACACTGAAGCTTTCTTT	CASSYVRQGDTEAFF
TRBV29-1	TRBD1	TRBJ2-7	-	TGCAGCGCTTTGACAGGGGAAAGGCCCTACGAGCAGTACTTC	CSALTGERPYEQYF
TRBV4-2	-	TRBJ1-2	few	TGTGCCAGCAGCCAAGATCTTAGTACAGTCTATGGCTACACCTTC	CASSQDLSTVYGYTF
TRBV25-1	-	TRBJ2-7	-	TGTGCCAGCAGTGAATATTCGTTCCAGGGCGCCTCCGAGCAGTACTTC	CASSEYSFQGASEQYF
TRBV7-9	-	TRBJ2-2	-	TGTGCCAGCAGCCCGAGTGGCACCGGGGAGCTGTTTTTT	CASSPSGTGELFF
TRBV2	TRBD2	TRBJ2-1	few	TGTGCCAGCTCTCTAGCGGCCTTCTACAATGAGCAGTTCTTC	CASSLAAFYNEQFF
TRBV29-1	-	TRBJ1-1	-	TGCAGCGTTGAGGGAAACACTGAAGCTTTCTTT	CSVEGNTEAFF
TRBV13	-	TRBJ2-6	-	TGTGCCAGCAGCTTGATGCTAGGAAGAACAAGCTCTGGGGCCAACGTCCTGACTTTC	CASSLMLGRTSSGANVLTF
TRBV5-1	TRBD2	TRBJ2-1	-	TGCGCCAGCAGCAGGGGGACTAGCGAAGAGGGGAATGAGCAGTTCTTC	CASSRGTSEEGNEQFF
TRBV10-3	-	TRBJ2-2	-	TGTGCCATCAGTGAGAACACCGGGGAGCTGTTTTTT	CAISENTGELFF
TRBV28	TRBD2	TRBJ2-1	-	TGTGCCAGCAGTTCAAGAGGCTGGTCGGGAGGTGAGCAGTTCTTC	CASSSRGWSGGEQFF
TRBV4-2	TRBD2	TRBJ2-5	-	TGTGCCAGCAGCCCCCCGGGGGGACTAGTGGAGACCCAGTACTTC	CASSPPGGLVETQYF
TRBV5-1	TRBD1	TRBJ1-2	-	TGCGCCAGCAGCTCAGGGACAGGGGGACCCTATGGCTACACCTTC	CASSSGTGGPYGYTF
TRBV5-1	TRBD2	TRBJ2-3	-	TGCGCCAGCAGCTTGGAGAGGTTTCCAGGTTGGTTTGATCTAGCGGCGGACACCACAGATACGCAGTATTTT	CASSLERFPGWFDLAADTTDTQYF
TRBV4-3	TRBD2	TRBJ2-5	-	TGCGCCAGCAGCCAAGATCTCGGCGGGAGGGCCCGAGAGACCCAGTACTTC	CASSQDLGGRARETQYF
TRBV27	TRBD1	TRBJ2-7	few	TGTGCCAGCAGGGATTCTAGACAGGGTAGGAGCGAGCAGTACTTC	CASRDSRQGRSEQYF
TRBV5-4	-	TRBJ2-5	-	TGTGCCAGCAGCACGGACAGCCAAGAGACCCAGTACTTC	CASSTDSQETQYF
TRBV30	TRBD2	TRBJ2-2	-	TGTGCCTGGAGTTGGACTAGCGGTTTCGGGGAGCTGTTTTTT	CAWSWTSGFGELFF
TRBV7-9	-	TRBJ2-2	few	TGTGCCAGCTCCGGGACCAACACCGGGGAGCTGTTTTTT	CASSGTNTGELFF
TRBV7-9	-	TRBJ1-5	-	TGTGCCAGCAGCTCCGGGACCCATCAGCCCCAGCATTTT	CASSSGTHQPQHF
TRBV7-9	-	TRBJ2-7	-	TGTGCCAGCACCATCACCCCGGAGGGAACCTACGAGCAGTACTTC	CASTITPEGTYEQYF
TRBV7-9	-	TRBJ2-5	-	TGTGCCAGCAGAATAGCAGAGTACCAAGAGACCCAGTACTTC	CASRIAEYQETQYF
TRBV7-9	-	TRBJ2-5	-	TGTGCCAGCAGTGGACGTGGGGAGCAAGAGACCCAGTACTTC	CASSGRGEQETQYF
TRBV30	-	TRBJ1-1	-	TGTGCCTGGTATAGCCTGGGGGAAGAAGCTTTCTTT	CAWYSLGEEAFF
TRBV6-5	-	TRBJ1-3	-	TGTGCCAGCAGTTATCGTGGGCTGGGAAACACCATATATTTT	CASSYRGLGNTIYF
TRBV4-1	-	TRBJ1-2	-	TGCGCCAGCAGCCAAGAGAGACAGCTCACCAACTATGGCTACACCTTC	CASSQERQLTNYGYTF
TRBV6-1	-	TRBJ2-6	-	TGTGCCAGCTGGCCAGGACCCTCTGGGGCCAACGTCCTGACTTTC	CASWPGPSGANVLTF
TRBV4-1	-	TRBJ1-1	-	TGCGCCAGCAGCCAAGAGAGGGGGTCCGACACTGAAGCTTTCTTT	CASSQERGSDTEAFF
TRBV7-3	TRBD1	TRBJ2-1	once	TGTGCCAGCAGTATCGGACAGGGTCCCTACAATGAGCAGTTCTTC	CASSIGQGPYNEQFF
TRBV4-3	TRBD1	TRBJ2-7	once	TGCGCCAGCAGCCAAGGGACAGGGTTCTACGAGCAGTACTTC	CASSQGTGFYEQYF
TRBV5-5	-	TRBJ2-7	-	TGTGCCAGCAGCTTGACCCTAGGGGCCTACGAGCAGTACTTC	CASSLTLGAYEQYF
TRBV7-2	TRBD1	TRBJ2-1	-	TGTGCCAGCAGCGGGGAGAAAACATACCGGGACAGCCGCTTTGCTGAGCAGTTCTTC	CASSGEKTYRDSRFAEQFF
TRBV19	TRBD2	TRBJ2-7	few	TGTGCCAGTAGTATCCGGCGGGAGGACTTCTACGAGCAGTACTTC	CASSIRREDFYEQYF
TRBV2	-	TRBJ2-6	-	TGTGCCAGCAGTGATCCGGGCCTCTCTGGGGCCAACGTCCTGACTTTC	CASSDPGLSGANVLTF
TRBV4-3	-	TRBJ2-1	-	TGCGCCAGCAGCCCGGACAGCTTAAGCTCCTACAATGAGCAGTTCTTC	CASSPDSLSSYNEQFF
TRBV29-1	-	TRBJ1-1	-	TGCAGCGTTGCCGGGGGGTCGGGCACTGAAGCTTTCTTT	CSVAGGSGTEAFF
TRBV7-8	-	TRBJ1-2	-	TGTGCCAGCAGCTTATCTGACCACTACACCTTC	CASSLSDHYTF
TRBV19	-	TRBJ2-3	few	TGTGCCAGTAGTATTGCCCCAGGGTACGGCACAGATACGCAGTATTTT	CASSIAPGYGTDTQYF
TRBV27	-	TRBJ1-1	-	TGTGCCAGCAGTTTATGGGCGAACACTGAAGCTTTCTTT	CASSLWANTEAFF
TRBV6-6	TRBD2	TRBJ2-2	-	TGTGCCAGCAGTTATTCCGAGCGGGACCTCGGGGAGCTGTTTTTT	CASSYSERDLGELFF
TRBV30	-	TRBJ2-7	-	TGTGCCTGGAGTCACATTGAAAGGGGGGTCTACGAGCAGTACTTC	CAWSHIERGVYEQYF
TRBV14	-	TRBJ2-5	few	TGTGCCAGCAGCCAAGATCGTTTCTCTGGGGAGACCCAGTACTTC	CASSQDRFSGETQYF
TRBV27	TRBD1	TRBJ1-5	-	TGTGCCAGCAGTTTAAGCAGGGGGGGCGGTCAGCCCCAGCATTTT	CASSLSRGGGQPQHF
TRBV7-9	-	TRBJ1-2	-	TGTGCCAGCAGCTTAGCGTTGGCGGGGGACCTGGAGGGCTACACCTTC	CASSLALAGDLEGYTF
TRBV19	-	TRBJ1-2	-	TGTGCCAGTAGTATTCTGGTGGGACTCCATGGCTACACCTTC	CASSILVGLHGYTF
TRBV5-1	-	TRBJ2-7	-	TGCGCCAGCAGCTTGGAAGGGGTCGCCTACGAGCAGTACTTC	CASSLEGVAYEQYF
TRBV5-1	TRBD2	TRBJ2-1	-	TGCGCCAGCAGCTGGACTAGCGGGTACAATGAGCAGTTCTTC	CASSWTSGYNEQFF
TRBV6-5	-	TRBJ2-1	-	TGTGCCAGCAGTGCTCAGGGCGGTGAGCAGTTCTTC	CASSAQGGEQFF
TRBV19	-	TRBJ1-1	-	TGTGCCAGTAGTATCGCGGTTTACACTGAAGCTTTCTTT	CASSIAVYTEAFF
TRBV4-1	TRBD1	TRBJ1-1	-	TGCGCCAGCAGCCTAACAGGGGGCAATAGTATGACTGAAGCTTTCTTT	CASSLTGGNSMTEAFF